Below are 21 T cell receptor beta chains sequenced from a single sample in a study of blood T cell repertoires in COVID-19. Sequencing was performed with immunoSEQ multiplex PCR; in TCRdb, only in-frame clones are kept and a portion is missing. Found here are just under 350,000 clones, around nine tenths of them singletons; the top ten hold 7.3%. The specimen sequenced was peripheral blood. Every receptor here comes from a woman in her seventies with COVID-19, enrolled during active disease.

The V call is TRBV19, the J call TRBJ1-2, with TRBD1 matching over 12 bases. This CDR3 is built from 16 residues. Germline assignment: CDR1 LNHDA and CDR2 SQIVND (reference sequence). The V and J ends lost 5 bases and 6 bases, in that order; junction bases with no gene match: 10. This chain's CDR3 is CASSVRDRGRPDGYTF. As DNA, the CDR3 is TGTGCCAGTAGTGTCCGGGACAGGGGGCGCCCGGATGGCTACACCTTC.

This rearrangement joins TRBV2 to TRBJ2-7; D is possibly TRBD1 (6 bases). The CDR3 spans 14 residues. Deletions cut 6 bases from V and 0 bases from J, with 12 bases between. CDR1 is SNHLY, CDR2 FYNNEI, per germline. This CDR3 is CASRPDSISYEQYF. The DNA for the CDR3 is TGTGCCAGCAGACCGGACAGTATCTCCTACGAGCAGTACTTC.

The chain employs TRBV4-3 and TRBJ1-1, with 10 bases that match TRBD1. Trimming cost V 1 base and J 11 bases; bases outside gene matches: 4. Germline CDR1 is LGHNA and CDR2 is YSLEER. This CDR3 is built from 13 residues. CDR3 nucleotides: TGCGCCAGCAGCCAAGTCGACAGGGGGCAGGCTTTCTTT. It encodes CASSQVDRGQAFF.

The chain couples TRBV12-5 to TRBJ1-6; a possible D gene is TRBD1 (5 bases). This CDR3 has 22 residues. Germline V gives CDR1 LGHNT, CDR2 FRNRAP. Trimming removed 5 bases at V and 9 bases at J, with 38 bases between. The CDR3 DNA reads TGTGCTAGTGGTCGGGCCCCTTTTCAACCTCGACAGATGAGAATGGGTAGTTCACCCCTCCACTTT. The encoded protein is CASGRAPFQPRQMRMGSSPLHF.

The J gene is TRBJ1-6, the V gene TRBV27; 10 nucleotides agree with TRBD1. CDR3 length: 15 residues. J was trimmed by 7 bases and V by 3 bases; bases with no gene match: 3. Looked up from germline, CDR1 is MNHEY and CDR2 is SMNVEV (reference sequence). CDR3 bases: TGTGCCAGCAGTTTCGACAGGGGGCTCAATTCACCCCTCCACTTT. Translating gives CASSFDRGLNSPLHF.

The chain joins TRBV10-1 to TRBJ2-1, with 7 bases aligning to TRBD1. CDR1 is WNHNN, CDR2 SYGVQD, per germline (reference sequence). The ends lost 3 bases at V and 4 bases at J; junction bases unmatched: 3. This CDR3 contains 14 residues. The CDR3 protein is CASSDRDRYNEQFF. CDR3 nucleotides: TGCGCCAGCAGTGACCGGGACAGATACAATGAGCAGTTCTTC.

The chain couples TRBV5-1 to TRBJ1-4, with 7 bases aligning to TRBD1. The germline V gene encodes CDR1 SGHRS and CDR2 YFSETQ. CDR3 length: 16 amino acids. V gave up 1 base and J gave up 0 bases; unmatched junction bases: 3. The CDR3 spells CASSLSGTATNEKLFF. The CDR3 DNA reads as TGCGCCAGCAGCTTGTCCGGGACAGCAACTAATGAAAAACTGTTTTTT. The complete variable domain, with remaining parts taken from reference TRBV5-1 and TRBJ1-4, reads KAGVTQTPRYLIKTRGQQVTLSCSPISGHRSVSWYQQTPGQGLQFLFEYFSETQRNKGNFPGRFSGRQFSNSRSEMNVSTLELGDSALYLCASSLSGTATNEKLFFGSGTQLSVL.

V gene TRBV3-1 (or the pseudogene TRBV3-2) combines with J gene TRBJ1-1; tentatively, D is TRBD1 (5 bases). The V gene's germline CDR1 is LGHDT and CDR2 YNNKEL (reference sequence). The length of the CDR3 is 14 residues. V gave up 6 bases and J gave up 3 bases, with 14 bases separating them. The CDR3 loop is CASSPLAGDTEAFF. DNA of the CDR3: TGTGCCAGCAGTCCCCTGGCGGGGGACACTGAAGCTTTCTTT.

This clone was found once. The chain links TRBV6-2 or TRBV6-3 to TRBJ1-2, with TRBD1 identical over 9 bases. The CDR3 loop spans 14 amino acids. The trim removed 1 base at V and 5 bases at J, leaving 2 bases unmatched. Germline-derived CDR1 and CDR2 are MNHEY and SVGEGT. CDR3 coding DNA: TGTGCCAGCAGTTACTTGGGACAGGGTTATGGCTACACCTTC. Translation: CASSYLGQGYGYTF.

V is TRBV19 and J is TRBJ2-7; no definite D call. Trimming removed 5 bases from V and 3 bases from J, with 11 bases in between. The CDR3 covers 13 residues. Per the germline V gene, CDR1 is LNHDA and CDR2 is SQIVND (reference sequence). CDR3 sequence (DNA): TGTGCCAGTAGTGAGCCCAGAGGCTACGAGCAGTACTTC. It yields the protein CASSEPRGYEQYF.

Concerning this clone itself: Other DNA sequences within the sample encode an identical CDR3. The V and J genes are TRBV6-5 and TRBJ1-2; possibly TRBD1 for D (5 bases). The CDR3 totals 14 residues. Trimming removed 0 bases at V and 7 bases at J, with 12 bases between. Looked up from germline, CDR1 is MNHEY and CDR2 is SVGAGI. CDR3 coding DNA: TGTGCCAGCAGTTACTCCGGAGGGGCGGCTGGCTACACCTTC. This translates into CASSYSGGAAGYTF.

The J gene is TRBJ1-5, the V gene TRBV5-1, with TRBD1 identical over 7 bases. CDR1 is SGHRS, CDR2 YFSETQ, per germline. The CDR3 spans 15 residues. The J segment lost 4 bases and the V segment lost 0 bases, leaving 4 bases of the junction unmatched. This chain's CDR3 is CASSLGDSLNQPQHF. CDR3 bases: TGCGCCAGCAGCTTGGGGGACAGTCTTAATCAGCCCCAGCATTTT.

V and J are TRBV14 and TRBJ1-3; no clear D gene. CDR1 is SGHDN, CDR2 FVKESK, per germline. CDR3 length equals 12 residues. V was trimmed by 4 bases and J by 4 bases, leaving 5 bases between them. The CDR3 DNA follows: TGTGCCAGCAGCCCCCTGGGAAACACCATATATTTT. This codes for CASSPLGNTIYF. The full variable domain, rest sourced from reference TRBV14 and TRBJ1-3, is EAGVTQFPSHSVIEKGQTVTLRCDPISGHDNLYWYRRVMGKEIKFLLHFVKESKQDESGMPNNRFLAERTGGTYSTLKVQPAELEDSGVYFCASSPLGNTIYFGEGSWLTVV.

This clone has just a few counts. The chain employs TRBV3-1 (or the pseudogene TRBV3-2) and TRBJ2-5; D might be TRBD1 (6 bases). V gave up 2 bases and J gave up 4 bases, with 14 bases separating them. CDR3 size: 15 residues. Germline lookup yields CDR1 LGHDT and CDR2 YNNKEL (reference sequence). This CDR3 reads CASSQRTGFGETQYF. The CDR3 DNA sequence: TGTGCCAGCAGCCAACGCACAGGGTTTGGAGAGACCCAGTACTTC.

The chain recombines TRBV2 with TRBJ2-1, with 9 bases identical to TRBD2. The germline V gene has CDR1 SNHLY and CDR2 FYNNEI. The CDR3 consists of 15 residues. The V and J ends lost 5 bases and 4 bases, in that order; junction bases with no gene match: 6. Here the CDR3 reads CASSRLAEQYNEQFF. CDR3 coding DNA: TGTGCCAGCAGTCGACTAGCGGAACAGTACAATGAGCAGTTCTTC.

This clone was recorded only once. DNA for the CDR3: TGTGCCTGGAGTGTAACCCAGGGGCTTAATCAGCCCCAGCATTTT. It translates to CAWSVTQGLNQPQHF. The genes are TRBV30 and TRBJ1-5; D perhaps matches TRBD1 (6 bases). This CDR3 has 15 amino acids. V was trimmed by 0 bases and J by 4 bases, leaving 13 bases between them. Germline CDR1 and CDR2: GTSNPN and SVGIG (reference sequence).

This chain connects TRBV29-1 to TRBJ2-3, with 11 bases that match TRBD2. Germline CDR1 SQVTM, CDR2 ANQGSEA. This CDR3 has 16 amino acids. The trim removed 0 bases at V and 2 bases at J, leaving 4 bases unmatched. DNA for the CDR3: TGCAGCGTTGAAGATCGACTAGCGGGACCCACAGATACGCAGTATTTT. The encoded protein is CSVEDRLAGPTDTQYF.

CDR3 coding DNA: TGCGCCAGCAGCTTGGTGGAGATGAACACTGAAGCTTTCTTT. This encodes CASSLVEMNTEAFF. This chain uses TRBV5-1 with TRBJ1-1; D unclear. Deletions cut 0 bases from V and 0 bases from J, with 6 bases between. The CDR3 loop spans 14 amino acids. The V gene's germline CDR1 is SGHRS and CDR2 YFSETQ.

This rearrangement joins TRBV20-1 to TRBJ2-1, with D hard to call. Trimming took off 3 bases at V and 3 bases at J, with 12 bases between the two ends. The CDR3 totals 14 residues. CDR1 DFQATT and CDR2 SNEGSKA come from the germline V gene (reference sequence). DNA for the CDR3: TGCAGTGCTAGTCCCGCCGACTTCTACAATGAGCAGTTCTTC. This sequence encodes CSASPADFYNEQFF.

For this clone: Germline is not matched at one junction end, which may reflect a read error. The chain has TRBV6-5 and TRBJ1-2, with 8 bases matching TRBD1. The CDR3 extends over 11 amino acids. Germline V gene data show CDR1 as MNHEY and CDR2 as SVGAGI. CDR3 DNA: TGTGCCAGCAGAGGCGGACAGGGAGTTTTCTTC. It specifies CASRGGQGVFF.

The chain employs TRBV2 and TRBJ1-2; 8 bases match TRBD1. J was trimmed by 8 bases and V by 5 bases; bases with no gene match: 13. Per germline, CDR1 SNHLY and CDR2 FYNNEI. The CDR3 is 15 residues long. The CDR3, as DNA: TGTGCCAGCAGTCCTCTGGGGGCAGGGGGCAGAGGCTACACCTTC. Translation gives CASSPLGAGGRGYTF.